This TCR beta chain is drawn from a study of shared clonotypes between healthy human individuals. The naive CD8 fraction comprised CD45RO-negative cells positively selected for CCR7 and excluded terminally differentiated effector memory CD45RA+ cells. Each of the donors was a healthy adult who was HIV-negative and had not had a recent acute infection or vaccination. V lost 6 bases to trimming and J lost 4 bases; unmatched junction nucleotides: 7. This CDR3 has 14 amino acids. CDR1 is ENHRY, CDR2 SYGVKD, per germline. Data came from immunoSEQ multiplex PCR; TCRdb stores just in-frame clones and leaves some out. The sample gives more than 550,000 clones, about 92% of which show up once; 24% is in the top ten.

The sequence was obtained from a man aged 25-45 years in good health. Sequencing used naive CD8+ T cells sorted from blood. This chain uses TRBV10-3 with TRBJ2-7; 9 nucleotides agree with TRBD1. CDR3 residues: CAISPGQGEYEQYF. The DNA of the CDR3 is TGTGCCATCAGCCCGGGACAGGGAGAATACGAGCAGTACTTC.